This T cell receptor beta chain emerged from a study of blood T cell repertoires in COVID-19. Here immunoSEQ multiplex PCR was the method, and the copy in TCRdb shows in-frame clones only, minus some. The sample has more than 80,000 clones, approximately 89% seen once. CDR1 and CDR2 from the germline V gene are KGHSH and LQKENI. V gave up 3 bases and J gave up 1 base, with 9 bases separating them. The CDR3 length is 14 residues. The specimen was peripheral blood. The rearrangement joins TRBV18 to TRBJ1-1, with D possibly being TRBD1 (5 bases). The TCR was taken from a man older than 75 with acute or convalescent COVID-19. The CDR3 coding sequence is TGTGCCAGCTCACCGACGGACACGAACACTGAAGCTTTCTTT. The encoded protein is CASSPTDTNTEAFF.